The 17 T cell receptor beta chains below all came from one sample that was sequenced in a study of T cells in Graves' hyperthyroidism and ophthalmopathy. RNA transcripts gave rise to amplified TCR beta CDR3 regions. HTBI primers were the set used in a first-round RT-PCR of the TCR CDR3. TCRdb redid the calling of the multiplex PCR reads with MiXCR, one entry per CDR3 protein. The sample holds 370,000 or so distinct CDR3 sequences, around a quarter seen once. Sequenced: blood. The receptors come from a man between 45 and 60 years old with Graves' hyperthyroidism.

Worth noting for this clonotype: A much bigger clone sits one base away, suggesting this may be a read error. The chain links TRBV20-1 to TRBJ2-7, with 12 bases that match TRBD2. Germline values: CDR1 DFQATT, CDR2 SNEGSKA (reference sequence). J was trimmed by 2 bases and V by 5 bases; bases with no gene match: 13. The CDR3 spans 17 residues. The CDR3 DNA reads as TGCAGTGCTCCGAAAATTAGGACTAGCGGGGAGACCTACGAGCAGTACTTC. Translation gives CSAPKIRTSGETYEQYF.

This CDR3 reads CASSPRQGVDQPQHF. CDR3 nucleotides: TGTGCCAGCTCACCACGACAGGGAGTGGATCAGCCCCAGCATTTT. The rearrangement links TRBV18 to TRBJ1-5, with TRBD1 identical over 7 bases. The germline V gene has CDR1 KGHSH and CDR2 LQKENI. Losses at the gene ends were 1 base for V and 5 bases for J; bases not matched to a gene: 5. The CDR3 covers 15 residues.

This clonotype has at least ten counts. This rearrangement joins TRBV7-6 to TRBJ2-1, with D possibly TRBD2 on 5 matching bases. V shed 3 bases and J shed 3 bases, with 6 bases lying between them. Germline assignment: CDR1 SGHVS and CDR2 FNYEAQ. This CDR3 is 13 amino acids long. CDR3 DNA: TGTGCCAGCAGCTTGAGGGACTACAATGAGCAGTTCTTC. Residues: CASSLRDYNEQFF.

The CDR3 DNA is TGCGCCAGCAGCCAAGGACCGCGGGAGTCTTCCGAGCAGTACTTC. Amino acid sequence: CASSQGPRESSEQYF. The rearrangement uses TRBV4-1 and TRBJ2-7; TRBD2 matches at 7 bases. Unmatched junction bases numbered 9, after V lost 1 base and J lost 6 bases. In germline, CDR1 is MGHRA, CDR2 YSYEKL. CDR3 size: 15 residues.

V is TRBV28 and J is TRBJ1-3; D is perhaps TRBD1 (5 bases). V lost 2 bases and J 3 bases, leaving 17 bases between the germline ends. CDR1 and CDR2 from the germline V gene are MDHEN and SYDVKM. CDR3 length: 17 amino acids. CDR3 sequence reads: CASSLRTGRVLGNTIYF. Here the CDR3 DNA reads TGTGCCAGCAGTTTAAGAACCGGCAGGGTTCTTGGAAACACCATATATTTT. Drawing the rest from reference TRBV28 and TRBJ1-3, the complete variable domain is DVKVTQSSRYLVKRTGEKVFLECVQDMDHENMFWYRQDPGLGLRLIYFSYDVKMKEKGDIPEGYSVSREKKERFSLILESASTNQTSMYLCASSLRTGRVLGNTIYFGEGSWLTVV.

This clonotype was recorded many times. The gene calls are TRBV5-1 and TRBJ1-2, with D possibly matching TRBD1 (5 bases). V was shortened by 4 bases and J by 6 bases, with 19 bases between the two germline ends. Germline lookup yields CDR1 SGHRS and CDR2 YFSETQ. The CDR3 is 15 residues long. The CDR3 nucleotides read TGCGCCAGCAGCGATAGCTCGGGGGGAATAAATGGCTACACCTTC. Amino acid sequence: CASSDSSGGINGYTF.

This clonotype has only a few counts. The rearrangement joins TRBV12-5 to TRBJ1-1; 7 bases are a match to TRBD1. The CDR3 runs 15 residues. The ends lost 7 bases at V and 0 bases at J; junction bases unmatched: 8. Germline V gene lookup returns CDR1 LGHNT and CDR2 FRNRAP. The CDR3 DNA reads TGTGCTAGTGCCGACCAGGGACAGCTGAACACTGAAGCTTTCTTT. The encoded protein is CASADQGQLNTEAFF.

The J gene is TRBJ1-5, the V gene TRBV6-1; D is perhaps TRBD1 (5 bases). The ends were cut back, 2 bases at V and 10 bases at J, with 12 bases in the middle. This CDR3 contains 13 residues. Germline V gene sequence: CDR1 MNHNS, CDR2 SASEGT. CDR3 loop: CASSEPAQGPQHF. CDR3 coding DNA: TGTGCCAGCAGTGAACCGGCCCAGGGTCCCCAGCATTTT.

The chain carries TRBV5-6 and TRBJ2-7; perhaps TRBD2 as D (6 bases). The CDR3 contains 14 residues. Germline V lookup: CDR1 SGHDT, CDR2 YYEEEE. Trimming cost V 4 bases and J 1 base, with 12 bases left between them. In DNA, the CDR3 is TGTGCCAGCAGCCTATGGGACTTGTCCTACGAGCAGTACTTC. Residues: CASSLWDLSYEQYF.

This clonotype was counted a few times. The chain is built from TRBV7-6 and TRBJ2-7; 7 bases align to TRBD1. The CDR3 is 16 amino acids. Per germline, CDR1 SGHVS and CDR2 FNYEAQ. V lost 0 bases to trimming and J lost 0 bases; unmatched junction nucleotides: 5. CDR3 protein: CASSLAGRGSSYEQYF. The CDR3 DNA follows: TGTGCCAGCAGCTTAGCGGGCAGGGGGTCCTCCTACGAGCAGTACTTC.

Written as DNA, the CDR3 is TGCAGCGGACTTGGACAGGGGAGCTCCTACAATGAGCAGTTCTTC. Translation: CSGLGQGSSYNEQFF. The chain has TRBV29-1 and TRBJ2-1, with TRBD1 matching over 9 bases. This CDR3 contains 15 residues. Trimming removed 7 bases from V and 0 bases from J; junction bases left unmatched: 7. The germline gives CDR1 SQVTM, CDR2 ANQGSEA.

A few counts support this clonotype. The chain recombines TRBV11-3 with TRBJ2-3; D may be TRBD1 (5 bases). V shed 0 bases and J shed 5 bases, with 12 bases lying between them. This CDR3 has 15 residues. The germline V gene encodes CDR1 SGHNT and CDR2 YENEEA. The CDR3 DNA sequence: TGTGCCAGCAGCTTAGAGGTCAGGGTTGTAGATACGCAGTATTTT. It translates to CASSLEVRVVDTQYF.

The genes are TRBV27 and TRBJ2-7; TRBD2 is a possible D gene (5 bases). The V gene lost 8 bases and the J gene lost 3 bases, with 14 bases spanning the gap. The CDR3 totals 13 residues. CDR1 MNHEY and CDR2 SMNVEV come from the germline V gene (reference sequence). The CDR3 DNA reads TGTGCCAGCGGACTCAGTCGCGACTACGAGCAGTACTTC. It yields the protein CASGLSRDYEQYF.

This chain joins TRBV11-2 and TRBJ1-1; no definite D call. The CDR3 has 12 amino acids. V was pared by 5 bases and J by 7 bases, with 11 bases between. CDR1 and CDR2 (germline): SGHAT, FQNNGV. The CDR3 protein is CASSPRGNEAFF. Here the CDR3 DNA reads TGTGCCAGCAGCCCTAGAGGGAATGAAGCTTTCTTT.

In regard to this clonotype: One junction end does not reproduce the germline sequence, and a read error may be involved. The V gene is TRBV5-1, the J gene TRBJ1-1; 7 bases line up with TRBD1. Germline V CDR1 and CDR2: SGHRS, YFSETQ. This CDR3 has 15 amino acids. CDR3 nucleotide sequence: TGCGCCAGCAGCTGGGGGGACAGCCTGAACACTGAAACTTTCTTT. Translation gives CASSWGDSLNTETFF.

Only a few counts were recorded for this clonotype. The chain carries TRBV19 and TRBJ1-2, with D possibly matching TRBD1 (6 bases). Germline V CDR1 and CDR2: LNHDA, SQIVND (reference sequence). With 3 bases removed from V and 2 bases from J, the gap between germline ends came to 10 bases. The CDR3 extends over 14 amino acids. CDR3 sequence (DNA): TGTGCCAGTAGTATTACAGGGCAAAACTATGGCTACACCTTC. Encoded protein: CASSITGQNYGYTF.

The chain has TRBV18 and TRBJ2-7, with TRBD1 as a possible D gene (6 bases). Germline V CDR1 and CDR2: KGHSH, LQKENI. The CDR3 contains 15 residues. Between the trimmed V and J ends, which lost 2 bases and 0 bases, there was a span of 11 bases. The CDR3 DNA reads TGTGCCAGCTCACCAAACGACAGGAGCTCCTACGAGCAGTACTTC. Amino acids: CASSPNDRSSYEQYF.